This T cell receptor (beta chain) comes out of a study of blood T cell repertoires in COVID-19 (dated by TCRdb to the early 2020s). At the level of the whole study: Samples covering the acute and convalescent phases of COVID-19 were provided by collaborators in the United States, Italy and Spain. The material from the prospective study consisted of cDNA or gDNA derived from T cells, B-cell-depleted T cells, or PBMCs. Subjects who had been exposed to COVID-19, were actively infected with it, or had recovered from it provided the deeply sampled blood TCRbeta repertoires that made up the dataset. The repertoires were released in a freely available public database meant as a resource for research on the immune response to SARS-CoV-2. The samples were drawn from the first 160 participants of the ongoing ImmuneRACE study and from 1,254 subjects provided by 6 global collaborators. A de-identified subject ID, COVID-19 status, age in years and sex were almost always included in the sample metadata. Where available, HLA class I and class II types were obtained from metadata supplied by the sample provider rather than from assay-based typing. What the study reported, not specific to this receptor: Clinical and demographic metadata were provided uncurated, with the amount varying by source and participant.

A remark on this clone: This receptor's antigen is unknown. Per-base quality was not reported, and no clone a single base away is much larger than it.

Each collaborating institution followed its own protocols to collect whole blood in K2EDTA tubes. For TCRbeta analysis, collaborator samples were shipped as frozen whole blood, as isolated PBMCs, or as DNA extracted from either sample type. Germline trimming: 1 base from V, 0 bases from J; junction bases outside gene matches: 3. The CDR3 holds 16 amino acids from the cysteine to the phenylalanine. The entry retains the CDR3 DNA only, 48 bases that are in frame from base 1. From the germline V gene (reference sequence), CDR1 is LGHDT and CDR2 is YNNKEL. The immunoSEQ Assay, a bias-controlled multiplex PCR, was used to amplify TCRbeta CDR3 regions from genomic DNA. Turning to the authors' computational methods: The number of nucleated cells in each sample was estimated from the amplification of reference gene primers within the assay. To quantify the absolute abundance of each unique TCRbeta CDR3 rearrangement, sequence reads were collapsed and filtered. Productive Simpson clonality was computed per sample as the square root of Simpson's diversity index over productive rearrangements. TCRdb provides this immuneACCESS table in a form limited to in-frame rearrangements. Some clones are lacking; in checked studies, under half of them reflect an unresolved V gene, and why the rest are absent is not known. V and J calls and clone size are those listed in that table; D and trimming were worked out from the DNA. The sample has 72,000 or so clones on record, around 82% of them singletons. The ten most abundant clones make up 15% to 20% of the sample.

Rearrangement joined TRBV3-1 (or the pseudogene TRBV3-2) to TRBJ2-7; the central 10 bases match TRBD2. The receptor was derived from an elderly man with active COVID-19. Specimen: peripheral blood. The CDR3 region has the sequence CASSQVSSGSSYEQYF. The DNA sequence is TGTGCCAGCAGCCAAGTCTCTAGCGGGAGCTCCTACGAGCAGTACTTC.